The 10 T cell receptor beta chains reported below all come from one sample, sequenced in a study of cytomegalovirus exposure and HLA in healthy donors. The PCR was carried out with 60 Vbeta primers and 13 Jbeta primers. Profiled with immunoSEQ multiplex PCR; TCRdb holds only in-frame clones, not every one. The repertoire holds over 120,000 clones, with around 10% as singletons. Sequences were obtained from PBMCs. The source is a man aged 45-65 years in good health and CMV-seronegative.

The chain links TRBV7-9 to TRBJ1-1; D call uncertain. V shed 0 bases and J shed 1 base, with 21 bases lying between them. Germline V gene lookup returns CDR1 SEHNR and CDR2 FQNEAQ (reference sequence). The CDR3 is made up of 19 amino acids. CDR3 protein: CASSLAGEGVRGTNTEAFF. In DNA, the CDR3 is TGTGCCAGCAGCTTAGCGGGCGAGGGCGTCCGGGGAACGAACACTGAAGCTTTCTTT. Complete variable domain (other parts from reference TRBV7-9 and TRBJ1-1): DTGVSQNPRHKITKRGQNVTFRCDPISEHNRLYWYRQTLGQGPEFLTYFQNEAQLEKSRLLSDRFSAERPKGSFSTLEIQRTEQGDSAMYLCASSLAGEGVRGTNTEAFFGQGTRLTVV.

The chain combines TRBV19 with TRBJ2-7, with D unresolved. Germline lookup yields CDR1 LNHDA and CDR2 SQIVND (reference sequence). Trimming took 2 bases from V and 4 from J, leaving 18 bases between them. The CDR3 consists of 16 residues. The CDR3 sequence is CASSISGRPSDYEQYF. CDR3 coding DNA: TGTGCCAGTAGTATAAGTGGCAGGCCCTCTGATTACGAGCAGTACTTC.

In this sample, this clone turned up a few times. The chain links TRBV11-2 to TRBJ1-4; possibly TRBD1 for D (5 bases). V was clipped by 1 base and J by 5 bases, with 11 bases between them. CDR3 length equals 15 residues. From germline, CDR1 is SGHAT and CDR2 FQNNGV. The CDR3 region has the DNA TGTGCCAGCAGCTTAGCCGCGGGGGGAAATGAAAAACTGTTTTTT. Amino acid sequence: CASSLAAGGNEKLFF.

The rearrangement links TRBV28 to TRBJ2-7, with 11 positions matching TRBD2. With 6 bases clipped from V and 3 bases from J, the junction kept 7 bases outside the gene matches. Germline V gene sequence: CDR1 MDHEN, CDR2 SYDVKM. The CDR3 spans 15 residues. CDR3 in DNA: TGTGCCAGCAGATTAGCGGGAGGGGGAATCTACGAGCAGTACTTC. Amino acid sequence: CASRLAGGGIYEQYF. Full variable domain (remainder filled in from reference TRBV28 and TRBJ2-7): DVKVTQSSRYLVKRTGEKVFLECVQDMDHENMFWYRQDPGLGLRLIYFSYDVKMKEKGDIPEGYSVSREKKERFSLILESASTNQTSMYLCASRLAGGGIYEQYFGPGTRLTVT.

As regards this clone: One end of the junction does not line up with germline, which may come from a read error. The CDR3 region has the DNA TGTGCCAGCAGTAGCACAGGGGGGTATGGCTACCCCTTC. This gives the protein CASSSTGGYGYPF. This sequence joins TRBV6-5 and TRBJ1-2, with 8 nucleotides matching TRBD1. This CDR3 region has 13 residues. CDR1 and CDR2 (germline): MNHEY, SVGAGI.

This clone was seen a handful of times. The chain has TRBV30 and TRBJ1-2; TRBD1 matches at 8 bases. The CDR3 has 13 residues. Germline assignment: CDR1 GTSNPN and CDR2 SVGIG (reference sequence). J lost 8 bases, V lost 2 bases, and 7 bases had no gene match. The CDR3 DNA is TGTGCCTGGAGTTTGACAGGGGTGCGGGGCTACACCTTC. It yields the protein CAWSLTGVRGYTF. The complete variable domain, with remaining parts taken from reference TRBV30 and TRBJ1-2, reads SQTIHQWPATLVQPVGSPLSLECTVEGTSNPNLYWYRQAAGRGLQLLFYSVGIGQISSEVPQNLSASRPQDRQFILSSKKLLLSDSGFYLCAWSLTGVRGYTFGSGTRLTVV.

This clone was detected a few times. Here the CDR3 reads CASSSPGAGANVLTF. The CDR3 coding sequence is TGTGCCAGCAGCTCACCCGGAGCTGGGGCCAACGTCCTGACTTTC. The V gene is TRBV11-3, the J gene TRBJ2-6, with no clear D. The V gene's germline CDR1 is SGHNT and CDR2 YENEEA. V dropped 4 bases and J dropped 2 bases, with 9 bases sitting between them. CDR3 length: 15 residues. Supplemented by reference TRBV11-3 and TRBJ2-6, the full variable domain reads EAGVVQSPRYKIIEKKQPVAFWCNPISGHNTLYWYLQNLGQGPELLIRYENEEAVDDSQLPKDRFSAERLKGVDSTLKIQPAELGDSAVYLCASSSPGAGANVLTFGAGSRLTVL.

This clone was observed a handful of times. The chain joins TRBV27 to TRBJ2-7; 12 bases align to TRBD2. This CDR3 spans 14 amino acids. V lost 5 bases to trimming and J lost 3 bases; unmatched junction nucleotides: 2. Germline CDR1 is MNHEY and CDR2 is SMNVEV (reference sequence). In DNA form, the CDR3 reads TGTGCCAGCAGTACGACTAGCGGGAGCTACGAGCAGTACTTC. Protein: CASSTTSGSYEQYF.

V and J are TRBV6-5 and TRBJ1-1, with 7 bases lining up with TRBD1. The CDR3 spans 13 residues. Germline assignment: CDR1 MNHEY and CDR2 SVGAGI. J lost 11 bases, V lost 6 bases, and 12 bases had no gene match. The CDR3 here is CASRDTGERAAFF. The CDR3 DNA sequence: TGTGCCAGCAGGGATACAGGGGAGCGAGCGGCTTTCTTT.

Details on this clone: This specimen includes other DNA sequences encoding the same CDR3. This chain connects TRBV28 to TRBJ2-7, with 8 bases identical to TRBD1. The ends lost 4 bases at V and 1 base at J; junction bases unmatched: 6. CDR3 length: 15 amino acids. Per germline, CDR1 MDHEN and CDR2 SYDVKM. CDR3 DNA sequence: TGTGCCAGCAGTTCCCCCGGGACAGGTTCCTACGAGCAGTACTTC. Protein product: CASSSPGTGSYEQYF.